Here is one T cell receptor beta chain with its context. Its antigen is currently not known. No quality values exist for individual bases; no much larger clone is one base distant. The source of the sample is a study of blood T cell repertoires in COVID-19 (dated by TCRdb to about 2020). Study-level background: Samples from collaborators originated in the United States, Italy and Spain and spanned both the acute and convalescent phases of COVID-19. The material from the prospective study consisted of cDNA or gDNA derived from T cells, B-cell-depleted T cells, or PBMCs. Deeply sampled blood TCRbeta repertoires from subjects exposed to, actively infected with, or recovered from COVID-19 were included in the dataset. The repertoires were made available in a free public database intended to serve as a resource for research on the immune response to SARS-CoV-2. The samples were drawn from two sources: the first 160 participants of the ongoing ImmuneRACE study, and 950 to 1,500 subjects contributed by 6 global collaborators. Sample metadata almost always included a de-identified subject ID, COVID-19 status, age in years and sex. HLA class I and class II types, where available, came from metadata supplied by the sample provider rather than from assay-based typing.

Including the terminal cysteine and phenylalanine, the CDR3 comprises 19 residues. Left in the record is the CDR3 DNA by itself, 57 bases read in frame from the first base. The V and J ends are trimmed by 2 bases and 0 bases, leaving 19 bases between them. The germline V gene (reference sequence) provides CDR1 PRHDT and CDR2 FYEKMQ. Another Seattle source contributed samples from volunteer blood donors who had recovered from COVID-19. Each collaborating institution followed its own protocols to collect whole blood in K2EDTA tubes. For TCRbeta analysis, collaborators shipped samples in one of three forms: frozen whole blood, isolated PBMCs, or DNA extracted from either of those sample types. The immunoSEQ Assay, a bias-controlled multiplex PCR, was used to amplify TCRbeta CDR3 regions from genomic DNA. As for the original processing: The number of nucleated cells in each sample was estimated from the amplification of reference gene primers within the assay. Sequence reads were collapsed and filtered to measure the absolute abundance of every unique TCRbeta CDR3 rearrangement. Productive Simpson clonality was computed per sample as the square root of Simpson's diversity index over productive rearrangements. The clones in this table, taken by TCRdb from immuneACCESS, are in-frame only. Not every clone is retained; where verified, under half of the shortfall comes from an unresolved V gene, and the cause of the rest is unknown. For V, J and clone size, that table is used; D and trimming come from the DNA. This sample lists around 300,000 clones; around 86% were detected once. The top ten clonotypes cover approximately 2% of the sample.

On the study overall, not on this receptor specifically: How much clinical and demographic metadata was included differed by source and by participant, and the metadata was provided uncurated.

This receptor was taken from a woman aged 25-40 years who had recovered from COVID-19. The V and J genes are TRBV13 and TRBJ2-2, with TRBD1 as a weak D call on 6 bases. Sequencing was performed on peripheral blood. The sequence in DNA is TGTGCCAGCAGCTTAATGACAGGACCTTTGGACGCGAACACCGGGGAGCTGTTTTTT. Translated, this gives CASSLMTGPLDANTGELFF.